What follows is one T cell receptor beta chain and its context. The antigen is not known. The CDR3 has 17 residues. The sample originates from a study of cytomegalovirus exposure and HLA in healthy donors. Study in general: Among roughly 180 million T cells, an earlier analysis found 90 million to 130 million unique TCR beta sequences. Notes on the study in general: Excluded: some indistinguishable V segments such as TRBV6-2 and TRBV6-3. In a later analysis, at a false discovery rate of 0.05, 15,000 to 20,000 TCR beta sequences were associated with HLA alleles. Cytomegalovirus-associated status was assigned to some 180 TCR beta chains.

PCR involved 60 Vbeta and 13 Jbeta primers. Sequenced by immunoSEQ multiplex PCR; TCRdb stores in-frame clones only, minus some. The sample yields roughly 89,000 clones, approximately 60% seen once. Sequenced: PBMCs. This chain joins TRBV21-1 and TRBJ2-3; the D call in the table, TRBD2, was not verified against the DNA. TRBV21-1 is designated a pseudogene. The sequence was obtained from a woman aged 45-60 years in good health and CMV-seropositive. The CDR3 nucleotides read TGTGCCAGCAGCAAAGGGCTGTGGGCGGGGGGGCCGGATACGCAGTATTTT. Translation: CASSKGLWAGGPDTQYF.